This passage covers 17 T cell receptor beta chains from one sample sequenced in a study of PD-1 blockade in classical Hodgkin lymphoma. Only in-frame clones appear in the TCRdb table, and some are missing; sequencing was by immunoSEQ multiplex PCR. This sample has roughly 100,000 clones, with roughly nine tenths found just once. The time point is: cycle 4 day 1 (C4D1), after less than 7 weeks of nivolumab. Each patient experienced a relapse that followed autologous stem cell transplantation, and brentuximab vedotin exposure varied. Material: peripheral blood mononuclear cells (PBMCs), obtained before the fourth cycle of nivolumab. All receptors derive from a human donor with classical Hodgkin lymphoma.

The genes are TRBV28 and TRBJ2-3; D gene uncertain. In germline, CDR1 is MDHEN, CDR2 SYDVKM. There are 11 residues in the CDR3. The V gene lost 7 bases and the J gene lost 7 bases, with 9 bases spanning the gap. The CDR3 DNA reads as TGTGCCAGCACCGATGGAAATACGCAGTATTTT. It specifies CASTDGNTQYF.

V gene TRBV27 combines with J gene TRBJ2-7; tentatively, D is TRBD1 (6 bases). V was cut by 4 bases and J by 0 bases, with 13 bases left in between. Germline V gene data show CDR1 as MNHEY and CDR2 as SMNVEV (reference sequence). The CDR3 sequence is 15 residues long. This chain's CDR3 is CASSSPGTSSYEQYF. Here the CDR3 DNA reads TGTGCCAGCAGTTCGCCCGGGACAAGCTCCTACGAGCAGTACTTC.

The chain carries TRBV19 and TRBJ1-2; no reliable D call. The germline V gene encodes CDR1 LNHDA and CDR2 SQIVND (reference sequence). Trimming took off 5 bases at V and 8 bases at J, with 15 bases between the two ends. The CDR3 runs 13 residues. CDR3 protein: CASSVGRGKGYTF. The CDR3 nucleotides are TGTGCCAGTAGTGTCGGACGGGGAAAGGGCTACACCTTC.

A single count supports this clone. The chain uses TRBV7-9 and TRBJ2-1, with TRBD2 identical over 14 bases. Germline V gene lookup returns CDR1 SEHNR and CDR2 FQNEAQ (reference sequence). This CDR3 is built from 13 residues. V shed 11 bases, J shed 7 bases, and the junction held 4 bases outside the gene matches. CDR3 DNA: TGTGCCTCGGGACTAGCGGGAGCAAATGAGCAGTTCTTC. Protein: CASGLAGANEQFF.

The chain joins TRBV28 to TRBJ2-5, with 7 bases identical to TRBD1. In germline, CDR1 is MDHEN, CDR2 SYDVKM. Germline trimming cut 3 bases from V and 3 bases from J; bases unmatched to any gene: 4. The CDR3 covers 14 residues. The CDR3 sequence: CASSLWDRKETQYF. The DNA for the CDR3 is TGTGCCAGCAGTTTGTGGGACAGAAAAGAGACCCAGTACTTC.

This chain uses TRBV4-3 with TRBJ2-1, with 10 bases matching TRBD2. J lost 2 bases, V lost 2 bases, and 3 bases had no gene match. Germline CDR1 reads LGHNA; CDR2 reads YSLEER. CDR3 length: 16 residues. CDR3 DNA: TGCGCCAGCAGCCAATCTACTAGCGGGACCTACAATGAGCAGTTCTTC. This codes for CASSQSTSGTYNEQFF.

This sequence joins TRBV10-2 and TRBJ2-2, with TRBD2 identical over 10 bases. Germline CDR1 WSHSY, CDR2 SAAADI. V lost 5 bases to trimming and J lost 8 bases; unmatched junction nucleotides: 8. The CDR3 has 15 amino acids. Here the CDR3 reads CASSRSGRDRGELFF. The CDR3 nucleotides read TGCGCCAGCAGTCGAAGCGGGAGGGACAGGGGGGAGCTGTTTTTT.

This rearrangement joins TRBV7-2 to TRBJ1-1; D is unclear. The CDR3 consists of 15 residues. The germline gives CDR1 SGHTA, CDR2 FQGNSA. V was shortened by 4 bases and J by 1 base, with 13 bases between the two germline ends. DNA of the CDR3: TGTGCCAGCAGCTCCCAAGATATAGGGAACACTGAAGCTTTCTTT. It codes for CASSSQDIGNTEAFF.

In its sample, this clone was seen once. The chain is built from TRBV6-1 and TRBJ1-5, with unresolved D. Germline CDR1 reads MNHNS; CDR2 reads SASEGT. Deletions cut 0 bases from V and 5 bases from J, with 5 bases between. This CDR3 spans 13 amino acids. The CDR3 DNA is TGTGCCAGCAGTGAAGCGAGAGATCAGCCCCAGCATTTT. It codes for CASSEARDQPQHF.

This sequence joins TRBV11-1 and TRBJ2-7, with TRBD1 as a possible D gene (5 bases). V shed 8 bases and J shed 3 bases, with 20 bases lying between them. This CDR3 is built from 15 residues. Germline-derived CDR1 and CDR2 are SGHAT and FQDESV (reference sequence). The CDR3 DNA reads TGTGCCAGCTCAAAAGGGGCAGGGAATCTCTACGAGCAGTACTTC. It translates to CASSKGAGNLYEQYF. Filled out from reference TRBV11-1 and TRBJ2-7, the complete variable domain reads EAEVAQSPRYKITEKSQAVAFWCDPISGHATLYWYRQILGQGPELLVQFQDESVVDDSQLPKDRFSAERLKGVDSTLKIQPAELGDSAMYLCASSKGAGNLYEQYFGPGTRLTVT.

J is TRBJ2-7 and V is TRBV30; D possibly corresponds to TRBD1 (5 bases). Deletions cut 1 base from V and 7 bases from J, with 20 bases between. Germline V gene lookup returns CDR1 GTSNPN and CDR2 SVGIG (reference sequence). The CDR3 consists of 15 residues. The CDR3 sequence: CAWSAPWQTQGEQYF. CDR3 in DNA: TGTGCCTGGAGTGCCCCCTGGCAAACCCAGGGAGAGCAGTACTTC.

This chain joins TRBV18 and TRBJ1-2; D is unclear. The CDR3 has 15 amino acids. V was cut by 5 bases and J by 5 bases, with 18 bases left in between. CDR1 and CDR2 from the germline V gene are KGHSH and LQKENI. The chain's CDR3 is CASSLQTREGYGYTF. The CDR3 coding sequence is TGTGCCAGCTCATTACAGACCCGGGAGGGATATGGCTACACCTTC.

This chain joins TRBV2 and TRBJ2-2; D might be TRBD1 or TRBD2, each matching 5 bases. CDR3 length: 16 residues. V was shortened by 6 bases and J by 0 bases, with 14 bases between the two germline ends. CDR1 and CDR2 (germline): SNHLY, FYNNEI. The CDR3 sequence is CASRRDGQTNTGELFF. The CDR3 DNA reads TGTGCCAGCAGACGGGACGGGCAAACGAACACCGGGGAGCTGTTTTTT.

V is TRBV27 and J is TRBJ1-3, with 7 bases lining up with TRBD1. Germline CDR1 and CDR2: MNHEY and SMNVEV (reference sequence). The junction had 5 bases not matched to a gene; V was cut back by 6 bases and J by 0 bases. The CDR3 runs to 15 residues. The CDR3 nucleotides are TGTGCCAGCAGGCAAGGGACAGCCTCTGGAAACACCATATATTTT. Protein: CASRQGTASGNTIYF.

This clone was observed once. V gene TRBV5-1 combines with J gene TRBJ1-4; D unclear. Germline CDR1 reads SGHRS; CDR2 reads YFSETQ. The CDR3 loop spans 18 amino acids. Between the trimmed V and J ends, which lost 1 base and 0 bases, there was a span of 16 bases. Here the CDR3 reads CASSLQGLAQATNEKLFF. The CDR3, as DNA: TGCGCCAGCAGCTTGCAAGGGCTGGCGCAGGCAACTAATGAAAAACTGTTTTTT.

The V and J genes are TRBV2 and TRBJ1-2; no firm D call. The CDR3 extends over 12 amino acids. V was cut by 3 bases and J by 6 bases, with 8 bases left in between. The V gene's germline CDR1 is SNHLY and CDR2 FYNNEI. The CDR3 sequence is CASSDFGDGYTF. In DNA, the CDR3 is TGTGCCAGCAGTGATTTCGGGGATGGCTACACCTTC.

The chain links TRBV7-2 to TRBJ2-3, with 8 bases matching TRBD2. V gave up 5 bases and J gave up 4 bases; unmatched junction bases: 17. CDR1 SGHTA and CDR2 FQGNSA come from the germline V gene. The CDR3 contains 18 residues. The CDR3 region is CASSPTALSGSMSDTQYF. In DNA, the CDR3 is TGTGCCAGCAGCCCAACTGCTTTGAGCGGGAGCATGTCAGATACGCAGTATTTT.